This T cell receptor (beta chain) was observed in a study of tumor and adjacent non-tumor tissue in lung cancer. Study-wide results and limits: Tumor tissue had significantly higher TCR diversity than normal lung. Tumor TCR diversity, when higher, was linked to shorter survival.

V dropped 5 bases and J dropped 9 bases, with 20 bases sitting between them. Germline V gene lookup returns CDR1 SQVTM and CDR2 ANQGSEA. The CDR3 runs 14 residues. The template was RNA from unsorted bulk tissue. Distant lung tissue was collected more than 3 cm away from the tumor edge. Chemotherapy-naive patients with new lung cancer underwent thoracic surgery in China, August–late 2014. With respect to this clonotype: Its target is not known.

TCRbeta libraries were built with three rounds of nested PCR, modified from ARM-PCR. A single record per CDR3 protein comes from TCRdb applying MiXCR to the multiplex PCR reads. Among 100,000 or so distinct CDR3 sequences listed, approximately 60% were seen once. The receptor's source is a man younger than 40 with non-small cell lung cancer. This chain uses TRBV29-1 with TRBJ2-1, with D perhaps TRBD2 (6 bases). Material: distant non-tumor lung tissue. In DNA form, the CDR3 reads TGCAGCGTTAAACTATCGGGGGATCTGGTTGAGCAGTTCTTC. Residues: CSVKLSGDLVEQFF.